The entry below gives a single T cell receptor beta chain sequence along with its context. 13 Jbeta primers and 60 Vbeta primers were used for the PCR. The table came from immunoSEQ multiplex PCR; TCRdb's copy has only in-frame clones and leaves some out. This table has 250,000 to 350,000 clones, 80% appearing once. The data were obtained in a study of cytomegalovirus exposure and HLA in healthy donors. The CDR3 is 17 residues long. Trimming removed 5 bases from V and 0 bases from J; junction bases left unmatched: 11. Per the germline V gene, CDR1 is KGHSH and CDR2 is LQKENI. V usage is TRBV18 and J usage is TRBJ2-7; TRBD2 agrees at 9 bases. The receptor was isolated from a girl aged 2-9 years in good health and CMV-seronegative. The sequencing sample was made of PBMCs. CDR3 DNA: TGTGCCAGCTCATCGGACGCTAGCGGGGCCAGCTCCTACGAGCAGTACTTC. Encoded protein: CASSSDASGASSYEQYF.